A single T cell receptor beta chain is shown here with its context. The method was immunoSEQ multiplex PCR; TCRdb's version includes in-frame clones alone and lacks a portion of them. The table shows 150,000 to 200,000 clones, with 70% to 90% occurring only once. The data belong to a study of control samples from healthy donors and cancer patients. The clonotype was recovered from a man younger than 45 in good health. Source material: blood.

In DNA, the CDR3 is TGTGCCAGCAGTTTCGGCGGTATGTCTGAAGCTTTCTTT. The encoded protein is CASSFGGMSEAFF. The chain combines TRBV3-1 (or the pseudogene TRBV3-2) with TRBJ1-1, with D unresolved. The CDR3 loop spans 13 amino acids. Germline assignment: CDR1 LGHDT and CDR2 YNNKEL (reference sequence). V was cut by 6 bases and J by 6 bases, with 14 bases left in between.